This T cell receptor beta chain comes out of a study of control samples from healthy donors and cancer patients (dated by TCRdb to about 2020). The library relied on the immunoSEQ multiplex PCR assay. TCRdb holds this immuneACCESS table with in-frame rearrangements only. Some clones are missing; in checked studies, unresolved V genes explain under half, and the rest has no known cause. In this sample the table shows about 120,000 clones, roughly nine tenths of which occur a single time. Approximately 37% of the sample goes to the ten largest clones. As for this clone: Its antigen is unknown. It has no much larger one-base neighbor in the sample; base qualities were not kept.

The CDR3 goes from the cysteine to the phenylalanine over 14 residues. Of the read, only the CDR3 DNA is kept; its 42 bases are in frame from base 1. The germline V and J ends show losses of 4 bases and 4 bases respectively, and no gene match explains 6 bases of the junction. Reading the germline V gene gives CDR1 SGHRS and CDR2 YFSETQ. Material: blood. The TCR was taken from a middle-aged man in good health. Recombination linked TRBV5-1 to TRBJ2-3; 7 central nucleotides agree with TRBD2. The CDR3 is CASSAVLASDTQYF. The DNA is TGCGCCAGCAGCGCCGTACTAGCGTCAGATACGCAGTATTTT.